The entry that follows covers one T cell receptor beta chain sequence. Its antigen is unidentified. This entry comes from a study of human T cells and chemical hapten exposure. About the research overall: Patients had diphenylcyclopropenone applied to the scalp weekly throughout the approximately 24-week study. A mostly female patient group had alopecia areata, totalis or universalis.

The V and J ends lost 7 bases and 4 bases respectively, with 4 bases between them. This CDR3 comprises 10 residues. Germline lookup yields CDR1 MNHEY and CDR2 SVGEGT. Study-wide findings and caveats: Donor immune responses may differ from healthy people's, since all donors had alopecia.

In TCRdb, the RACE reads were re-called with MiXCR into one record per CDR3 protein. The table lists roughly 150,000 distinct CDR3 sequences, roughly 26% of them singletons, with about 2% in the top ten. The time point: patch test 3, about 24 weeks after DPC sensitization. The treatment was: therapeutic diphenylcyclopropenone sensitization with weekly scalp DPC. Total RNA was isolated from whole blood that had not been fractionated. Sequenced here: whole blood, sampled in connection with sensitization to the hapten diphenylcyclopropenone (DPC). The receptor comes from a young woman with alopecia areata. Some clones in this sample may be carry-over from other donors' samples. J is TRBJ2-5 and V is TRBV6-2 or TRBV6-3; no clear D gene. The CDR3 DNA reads TGTGCCAGCAACCGAGAGACCCAGTACTTC. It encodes CASNRETQYF.